This T cell receptor (beta chain) was identified during a study of blood T cell repertoires in COVID-19. About the study: T cells, B-cell-depleted T cells, or PBMCs provided the cDNA or gDNA that served as material.

This clone was observed a few times. The study drew participants aged about 18 to 95 years from approximately 25 US areas. Membership in each cohort depended on participant-reported clinical history. In the original processing: Reference gene primer amplification yielded estimated nucleated cell counts. Sequenced by immunoSEQ multiplex PCR; TCRdb stores in-frame clones only, minus some. D and trimming were read from the DNA, whereas the V and J calls and clone size are those reported in that table. The sample lists approximately 300,000 clones; 90% were seen once. CDR1 and CDR2 (germline): SGHTS, YDEGEE. The V end lost 5 bases, the J end lost 4 bases, and 18 bases lay between the germline ends. The CDR3 extends over 16 amino acids.

Sequencing was carried out using PBMCs or T cells enriched from blood (not recorded which). The TCR was taken from a man between 60 and 70 years old who had recovered from COVID-19. V is TRBV5-8 and J is TRBJ1-4; tentative D call: TRBD1 (5 bases). Written as DNA, the CDR3 is TGTGCCAGCAGAATGGGGCGGGGAACGAATAATGAAAAACTGTTTTTT. The encoded protein is CASRMGRGTNNEKLFF.